This TCR beta chain was recovered during a study of regulatory T cells in long-lasting Graves disease (dated by TCRdb to the early 2020s). Regarding the study in general: Persistent Graves' disease was defined as antithyroid drug treatment for over 5 years with persistently positive TSH receptor autoantibodies. In the clinical cohort, patients with persistent Graves' disease had used antithyroid drugs for an average of about 9.3 years. A total of approximately 35 samples underwent TCR sequencing: around 13 from persistent and roughly 20 from newly diagnosed Graves' disease patients. This study used TCR sequencing and RNA sequencing of peripheral blood to compare persistent Graves' disease patients against newly diagnosed Graves' disease patients. The study took place in China and was registered as a clinical trial.

CDR1 and CDR2 were assigned from the germline V gene as SGHDN and FVKESK. The CDR3, cysteine through phenylalanine, is 15 amino acids long. The CDR3 DNA has 45 bases and is translated from base 1. The V and J ends are trimmed by 2 bases and 8 bases, leaving 18 bases between them. This clonotype was detected only a few times. What antigen it recognizes has not been identified. Base qualities are missing; no much larger clone stands one base away. The method behind the library was multiplex PCR. Reads for this sample came from an Illumina HiSeq 4000. iRepertoire HTBI primers and Arm-PCR amplification of CDR3 regions were used to construct TCR beta libraries. Before sequencing, the PCR products went through gel purification. Per the source publication's procedure: A total of some 60 TRBV and more than twelve TRBJ segments were identified across samples and were used for gene usage analysis of CDR3 amino acid clonotypes. COPE and FqMerger were used to merge filtered high-quality paired reads into contigs. BLAST was used to align contigs to IMGT TRBV, TRBD and TRBJ reference genes, with CDR3 defined following IMGT. Highly expanded clones were defined as clonotypes with a frequency above 0.1%. Shannon entropy served as the measure of repertoire diversity, while the Gini coefficient captured V-J evenness. Clonotypes shared by more than one individual were considered public. The public reads were reanalyzed by TCRdb: fastp trimming at Q25, MiXCR alignment, in-frame beta chains only. Every distinct CDR3 protein forms one entry, paired with its most common genes and DNA. Clone size and V and J calls follow TCRdb, not the original study. Within this sample are some 420,000 distinct CDR3 sequences, with less than 25% of them counted one time only. The leading ten clones occupy about 12% of the sample.

General conclusions and limits of the study: The study examined only peripheral blood because the primary lesion, thyroid tissue, could not be accessed. Sequencing and analysis were limited to the TCR beta chain. Compared with newly diagnosed patients, persistent Graves' disease patients had lower TCR Shannon entropy and fewer highly expanded clones, which suggests clonal expansion. TRBV28, TRBJ1-2 and TRBJ2-5 were preferentially used in persistent disease, while TRBV20-1 and TRBJ2-1 were favored in newly diagnosed disease. Patients with persistent disease shared more public clonotypes (approximately 2,500) than newly diagnosed patients did (about 970). The authors acknowledged the small sample size as a limitation that may reduce accuracy.

The label giving this sample's time point can be read as: persistent/refractory GD, antithyroid drugs over 5 years with positive TRAb. RNA was extracted from PBMCs in TRIzol for both TCR sequencing and RNA sequencing. The diagnosis of Graves' disease followed American Thyroid Association guidelines. The patients came from an endocrinology department in Xi'an, China. From each patient, around 8.3 milliliters of peripheral blood was collected into an EDTA anticoagulant tube. Ficoll Paque Plus density gradient separation was used to isolate PBMCs, and no further T cell sorting was done. An Agilent 2100 Bioanalyzer and agarose gel were used to check RNA quality, while a NanoDrop 2000 measured RNA concentration.

This sample comprised peripheral blood mononuclear cells (PBMCs), obtained when the disease was refractory, from a patient treated with antithyroid drugs. This receptor was taken from a female donor with Graves disease. The receptor chain draws on TRBV14 and TRBJ1-2, with the identity of the D gene unclear. The nucleotide sequence reads TGTGCCAGCAGCCAATTCCTCGACCCCCGGGAAGGCTACACCTTC. It translates to CASSQFLDPREGYTF.